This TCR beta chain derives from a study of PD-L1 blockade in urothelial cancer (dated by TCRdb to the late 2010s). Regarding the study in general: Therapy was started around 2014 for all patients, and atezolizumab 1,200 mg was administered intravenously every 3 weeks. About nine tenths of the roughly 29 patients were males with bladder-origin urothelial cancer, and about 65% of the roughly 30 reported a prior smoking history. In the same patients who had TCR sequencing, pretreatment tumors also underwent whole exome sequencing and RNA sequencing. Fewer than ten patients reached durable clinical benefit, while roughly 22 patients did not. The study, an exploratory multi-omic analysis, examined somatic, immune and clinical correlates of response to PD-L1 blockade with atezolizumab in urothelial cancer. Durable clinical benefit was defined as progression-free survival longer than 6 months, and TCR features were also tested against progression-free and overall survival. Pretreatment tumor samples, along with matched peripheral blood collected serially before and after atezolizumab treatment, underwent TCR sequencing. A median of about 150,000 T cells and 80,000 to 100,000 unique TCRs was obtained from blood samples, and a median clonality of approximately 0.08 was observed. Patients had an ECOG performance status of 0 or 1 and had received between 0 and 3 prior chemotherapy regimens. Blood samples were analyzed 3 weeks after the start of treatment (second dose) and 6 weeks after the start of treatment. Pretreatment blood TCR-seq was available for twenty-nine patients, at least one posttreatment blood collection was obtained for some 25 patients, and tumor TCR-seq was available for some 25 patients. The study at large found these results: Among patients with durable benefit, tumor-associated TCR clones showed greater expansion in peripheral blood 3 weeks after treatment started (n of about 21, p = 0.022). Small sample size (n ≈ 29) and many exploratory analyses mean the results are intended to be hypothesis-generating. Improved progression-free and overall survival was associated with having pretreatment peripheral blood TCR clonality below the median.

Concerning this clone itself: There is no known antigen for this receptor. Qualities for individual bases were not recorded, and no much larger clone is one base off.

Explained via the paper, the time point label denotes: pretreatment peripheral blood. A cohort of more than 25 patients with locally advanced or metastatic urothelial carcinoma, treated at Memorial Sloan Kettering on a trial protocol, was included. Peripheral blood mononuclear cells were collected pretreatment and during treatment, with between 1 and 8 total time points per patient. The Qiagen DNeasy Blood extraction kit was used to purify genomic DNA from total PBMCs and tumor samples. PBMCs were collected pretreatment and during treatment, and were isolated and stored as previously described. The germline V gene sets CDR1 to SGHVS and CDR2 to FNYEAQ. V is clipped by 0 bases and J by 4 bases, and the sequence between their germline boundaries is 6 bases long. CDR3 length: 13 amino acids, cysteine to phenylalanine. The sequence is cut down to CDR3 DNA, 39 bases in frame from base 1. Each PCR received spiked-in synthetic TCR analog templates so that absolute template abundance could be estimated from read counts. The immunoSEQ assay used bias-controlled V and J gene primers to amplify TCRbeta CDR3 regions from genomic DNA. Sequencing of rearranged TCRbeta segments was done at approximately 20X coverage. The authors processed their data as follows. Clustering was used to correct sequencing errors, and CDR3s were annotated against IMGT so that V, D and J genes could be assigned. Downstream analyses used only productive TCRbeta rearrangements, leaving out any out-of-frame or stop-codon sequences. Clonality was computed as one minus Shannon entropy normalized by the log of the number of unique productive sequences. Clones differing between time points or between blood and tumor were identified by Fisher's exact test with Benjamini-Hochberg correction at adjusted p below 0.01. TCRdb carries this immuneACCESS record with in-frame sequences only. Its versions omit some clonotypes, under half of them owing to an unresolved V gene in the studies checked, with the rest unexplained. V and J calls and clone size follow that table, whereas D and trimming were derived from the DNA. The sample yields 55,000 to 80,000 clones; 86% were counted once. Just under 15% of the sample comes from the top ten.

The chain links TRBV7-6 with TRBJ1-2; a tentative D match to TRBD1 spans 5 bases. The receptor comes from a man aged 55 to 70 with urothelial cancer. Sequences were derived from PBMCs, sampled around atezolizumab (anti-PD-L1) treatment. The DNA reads TGTGCCAGCAGCTTAGCAGGGGCCTATGGCTACACCTTC. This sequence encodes CASSLAGAYGYTF.